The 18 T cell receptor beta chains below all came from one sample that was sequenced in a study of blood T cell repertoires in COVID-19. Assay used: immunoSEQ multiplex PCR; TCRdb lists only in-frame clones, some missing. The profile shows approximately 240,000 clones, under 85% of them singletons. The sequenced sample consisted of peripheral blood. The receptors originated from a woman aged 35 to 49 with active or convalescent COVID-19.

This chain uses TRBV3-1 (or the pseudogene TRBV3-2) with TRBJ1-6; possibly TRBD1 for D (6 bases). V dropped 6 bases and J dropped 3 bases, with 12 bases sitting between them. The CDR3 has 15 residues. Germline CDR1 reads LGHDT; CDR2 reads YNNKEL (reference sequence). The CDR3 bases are TGTGCCAGCAGTCCGAACAGGGACTATAATTCACCCCTCCACTTT. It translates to CASSPNRDYNSPLHF.

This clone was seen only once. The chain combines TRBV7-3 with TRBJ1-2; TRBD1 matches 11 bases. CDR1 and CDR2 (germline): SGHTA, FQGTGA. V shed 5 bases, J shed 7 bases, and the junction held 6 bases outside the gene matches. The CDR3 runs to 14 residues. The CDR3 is CASSPDRGLGGYTF. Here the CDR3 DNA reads TGTGCCAGCAGCCCGGACAGGGGGCTTGGTGGCTACACCTTC.

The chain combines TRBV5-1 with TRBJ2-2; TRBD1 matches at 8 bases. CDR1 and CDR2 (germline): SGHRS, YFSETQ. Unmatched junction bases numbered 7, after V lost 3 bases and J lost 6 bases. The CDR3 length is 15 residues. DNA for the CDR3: TGCGCCAGCAGCTGGGGACAGGTTAGGGCCGGGGAGCTGTTTTTT. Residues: CASSWGQVRAGELFF.

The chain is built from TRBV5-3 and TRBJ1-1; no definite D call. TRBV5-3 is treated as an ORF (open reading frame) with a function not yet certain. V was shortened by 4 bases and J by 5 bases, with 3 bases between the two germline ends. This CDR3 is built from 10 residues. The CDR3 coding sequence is TGTGCCAGAAGCGCGACTGAAGCTTTCTTT. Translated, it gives CARSATEAFF.

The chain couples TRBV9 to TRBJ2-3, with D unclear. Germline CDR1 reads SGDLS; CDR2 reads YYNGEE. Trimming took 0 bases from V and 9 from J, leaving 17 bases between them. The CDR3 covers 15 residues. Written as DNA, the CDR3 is TGTGCCAGCAGCGTAGTGGCGGAACCACCTATAACGCAGTATTTT. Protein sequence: CASSVVAEPPITQYF.

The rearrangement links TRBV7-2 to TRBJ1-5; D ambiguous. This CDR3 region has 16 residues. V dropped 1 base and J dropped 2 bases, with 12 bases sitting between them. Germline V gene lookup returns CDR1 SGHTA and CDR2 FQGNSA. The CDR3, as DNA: TGTGCCAGCAGCTTAGTCTGGGCTTCGGGCAATCAGCCCCAGCATTTT. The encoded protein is CASSLVWASGNQPQHF.

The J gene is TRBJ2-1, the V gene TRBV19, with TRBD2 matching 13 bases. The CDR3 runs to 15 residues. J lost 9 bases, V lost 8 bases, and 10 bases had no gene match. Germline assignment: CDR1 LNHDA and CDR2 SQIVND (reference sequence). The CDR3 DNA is TGTGCCAGTCGGACTACTAGCGGGGGGGCAGCTGAGCAGTTCTTC. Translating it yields CASRTTSGGAAEQFF.

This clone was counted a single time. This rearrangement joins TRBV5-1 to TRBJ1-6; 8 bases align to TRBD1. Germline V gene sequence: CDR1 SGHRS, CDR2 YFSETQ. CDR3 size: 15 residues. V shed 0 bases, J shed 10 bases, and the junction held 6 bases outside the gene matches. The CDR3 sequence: CASSLESTGVSPLHF. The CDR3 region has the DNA TGCGCCAGCAGCTTGGAGTCGACAGGGGTATCACCCCTCCACTTT.

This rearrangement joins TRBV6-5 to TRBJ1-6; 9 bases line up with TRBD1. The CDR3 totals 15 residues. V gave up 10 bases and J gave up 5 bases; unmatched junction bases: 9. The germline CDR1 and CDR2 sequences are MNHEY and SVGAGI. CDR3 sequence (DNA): TGTGCCATCAACAGGGGGCCGGGAGATAATTCACCCCTCCACTTT. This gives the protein CAINRGPGDNSPLHF.

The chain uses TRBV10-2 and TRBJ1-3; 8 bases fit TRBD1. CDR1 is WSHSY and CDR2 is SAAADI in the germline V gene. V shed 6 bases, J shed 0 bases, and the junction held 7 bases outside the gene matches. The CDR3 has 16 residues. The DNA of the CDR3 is TGCGCCAGCAGGGATCGACAGGGGAGCTCTGGAAACACCATATATTTT. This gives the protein CASRDRQGSSGNTIYF.

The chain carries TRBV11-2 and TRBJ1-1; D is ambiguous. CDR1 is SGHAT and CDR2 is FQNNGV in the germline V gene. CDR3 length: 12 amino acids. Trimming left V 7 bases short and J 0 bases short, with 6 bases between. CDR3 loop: CASNLLNTEAFF. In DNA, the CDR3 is TGTGCCAGCAACCTACTGAACACTGAAGCTTTCTTT.

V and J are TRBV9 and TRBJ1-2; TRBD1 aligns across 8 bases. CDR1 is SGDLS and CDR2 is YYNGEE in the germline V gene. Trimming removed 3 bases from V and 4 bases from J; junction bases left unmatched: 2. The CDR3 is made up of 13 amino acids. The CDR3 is CASSAQGAYGYTF. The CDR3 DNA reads TGTGCCAGCAGCGCCCAGGGGGCCTATGGCTACACCTTC. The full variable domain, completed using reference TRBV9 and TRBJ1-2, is DSGVTQTPKHLITATGQRVTLRCSPRSGDLSVYWYQQSLDQGLQFLIQYYNGEERAKGNILERFSAQQFPDLHSELNLSSLELGDSALYFCASSAQGAYGYTFGSGTRLTVV.

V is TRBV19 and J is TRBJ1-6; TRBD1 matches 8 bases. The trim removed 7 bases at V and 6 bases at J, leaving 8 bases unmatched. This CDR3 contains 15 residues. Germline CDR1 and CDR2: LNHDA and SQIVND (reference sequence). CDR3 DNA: TGTGCCAGTACCGAATTCAGGGGGCGTAATTCACCCCTCCACTTT. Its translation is CASTEFRGRNSPLHF. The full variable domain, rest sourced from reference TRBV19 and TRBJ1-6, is DGGITQSPKYLFRKEGQNVTLSCEQNLNHDAMYWYRQDPGQGLRLIYYSQIVNDFQKGDIAEGYSVSREKKESFPLTVTSAQKNPTAFYLCASTEFRGRNSPLHFGNGTRLTVT.

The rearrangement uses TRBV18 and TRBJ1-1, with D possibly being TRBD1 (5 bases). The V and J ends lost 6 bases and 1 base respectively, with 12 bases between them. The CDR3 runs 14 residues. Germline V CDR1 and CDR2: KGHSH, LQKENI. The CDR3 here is CASSPDGGNTEAFF. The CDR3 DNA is TGTGCCAGCTCCCCGGACGGGGGGAACACTGAAGCTTTCTTT.

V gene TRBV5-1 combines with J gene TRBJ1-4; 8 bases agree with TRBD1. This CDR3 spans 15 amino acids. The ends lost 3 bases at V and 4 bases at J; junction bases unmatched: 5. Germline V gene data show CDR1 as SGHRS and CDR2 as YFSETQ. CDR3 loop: CASSWGGQDNEKLFF. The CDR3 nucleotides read TGCGCCAGCAGCTGGGGGGGACAGGATAATGAAAAACTGTTTTTT.

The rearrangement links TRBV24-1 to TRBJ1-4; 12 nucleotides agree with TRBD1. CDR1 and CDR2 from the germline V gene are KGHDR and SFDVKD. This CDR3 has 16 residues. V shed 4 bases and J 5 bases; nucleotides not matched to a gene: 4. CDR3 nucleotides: TGTGCCACCAGTGAGGGGACAGGGGGCGAGAATGAAAAACTGTTTTTT. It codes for CATSEGTGGENEKLFF.

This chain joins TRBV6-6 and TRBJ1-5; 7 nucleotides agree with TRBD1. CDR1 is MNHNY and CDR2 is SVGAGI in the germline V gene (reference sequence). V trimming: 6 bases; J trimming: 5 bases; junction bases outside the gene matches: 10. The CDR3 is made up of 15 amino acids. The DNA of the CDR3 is TGTGCCAGCAGCCGTGACAGGGCGTTGGATCAGCCCCAGCATTTT. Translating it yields CASSRDRALDQPQHF.

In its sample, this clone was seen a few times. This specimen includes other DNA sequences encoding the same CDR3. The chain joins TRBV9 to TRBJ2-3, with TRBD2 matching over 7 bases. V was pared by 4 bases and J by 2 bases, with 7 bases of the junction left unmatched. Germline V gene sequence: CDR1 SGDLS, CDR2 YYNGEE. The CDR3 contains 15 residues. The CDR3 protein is CASSPSGDYTDTQYF. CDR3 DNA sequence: TGTGCCAGCAGCCCATCCGGGGACTACACAGATACGCAGTATTTT.